This T cell receptor beta chain was documented in a study of T-cell reconstitution after alpha-beta-depleted transplantation in children. Preparing the TCRbeta library involved the use of unique molecular identifiers. Via MiXCR, TCRdb re-called the PCR reads, giving one row per CDR3 protein. Of 200,000 to 250,000 distinct CDR3 sequences in the sample, around 9.5% were seen once. The junction had 0 bases not matched to a gene; V was cut back by 1 base and J by 3 bases. The CDR3 extends over 15 amino acids. Germline V gene sequence: CDR1 SGHDN, CDR2 FVKESK. The gene calls are TRBV14 and TRBJ2-6, with 7 positions matching TRBD1. The sequence was collected from a human donor who donated a stem cell graft to a child with acute lymphoblastic leukemia. The source was PBMCs from the stem cell graft donor, collected from the stem cell graft. Here the CDR3 DNA reads TGTGCCAGCAGCCAAGGACAGGGTGGGGCCAACGTCCTGACTTTC. Encoded protein: CASSQGQGGANVLTF. The full variable domain, rest sourced from reference TRBV14 and TRBJ2-6, is EAGVTQFPSHSVIEKGQTVTLRCDPISGHDNLYWYRRVMGKEIKFLLHFVKESKQDESGMPNNRFLAERTGGTYSTLKVQPAELEDSGVYFCASSQGQGGANVLTFGAGSRLTVL.